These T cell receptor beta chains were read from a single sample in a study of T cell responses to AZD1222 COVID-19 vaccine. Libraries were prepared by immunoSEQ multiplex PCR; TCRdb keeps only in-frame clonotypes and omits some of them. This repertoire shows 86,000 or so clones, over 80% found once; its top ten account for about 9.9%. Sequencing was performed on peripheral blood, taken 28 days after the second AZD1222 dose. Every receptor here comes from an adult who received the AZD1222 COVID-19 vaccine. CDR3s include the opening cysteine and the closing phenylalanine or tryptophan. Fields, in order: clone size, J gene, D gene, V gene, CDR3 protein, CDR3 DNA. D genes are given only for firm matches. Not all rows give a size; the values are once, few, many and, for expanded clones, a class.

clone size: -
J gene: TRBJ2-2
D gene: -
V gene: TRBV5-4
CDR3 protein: CASSSPGEGGELFF
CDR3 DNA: TGTGCCAGCAGCTCCCCAGGGGAAGGCGGGGAGCTGTTTTTT

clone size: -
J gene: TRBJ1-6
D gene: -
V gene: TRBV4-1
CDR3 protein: CASSQDEGSPLHF
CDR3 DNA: TGCGCCAGCAGCCAAGATGAGGGTTCACCCCTCCACTTT

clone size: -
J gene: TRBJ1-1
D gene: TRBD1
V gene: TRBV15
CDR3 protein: CATSRGTGASNTEAFF
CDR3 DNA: TGTGCCACCAGCAGAGGGACAGGGGCTTCGAACACTGAAGCTTTCTTT

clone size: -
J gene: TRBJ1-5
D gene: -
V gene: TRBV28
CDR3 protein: CASSPGTRNQPQHF
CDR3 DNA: TGTGCCAGCAGTCCAGGGACGCGCAATCAGCCCCAGCATTTT

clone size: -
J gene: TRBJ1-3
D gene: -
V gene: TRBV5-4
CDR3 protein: CASSPNQGSGNTIYF
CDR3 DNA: TGTGCCAGCAGCCCAAATCAGGGATCCGGAAACACCATATATTTT

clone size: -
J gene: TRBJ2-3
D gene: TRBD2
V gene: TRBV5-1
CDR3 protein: CASSQGLVLTDTQYF
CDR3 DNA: TGCGCCAGCAGCCAGGGACTAGTCCTCACAGATACGCAGTATTTT

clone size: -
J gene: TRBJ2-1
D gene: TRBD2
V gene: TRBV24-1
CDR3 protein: CATSGSGSYNEQFF
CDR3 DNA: TGTGCCACCAGTGGTAGCGGGAGCTACAATGAGCAGTTCTTC

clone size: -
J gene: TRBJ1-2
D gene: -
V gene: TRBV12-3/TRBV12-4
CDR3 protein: CASSLDGFYGYTF
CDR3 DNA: TGTGCCAGCAGTCTCGACGGATTCTATGGCTACACCTTC

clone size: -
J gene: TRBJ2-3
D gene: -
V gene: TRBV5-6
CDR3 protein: CASSSPPGSTDTQYF
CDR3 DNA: TGTGCCAGCAGCTCCCCACCGGGATCCACAGATACGCAGTATTTT

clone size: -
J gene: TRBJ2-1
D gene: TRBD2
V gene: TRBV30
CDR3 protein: CAWTSGSLITGEQFF
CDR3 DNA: TGTGCCTGGACTAGCGGGAGTCTCATTACGGGTGAGCAGTTCTTC

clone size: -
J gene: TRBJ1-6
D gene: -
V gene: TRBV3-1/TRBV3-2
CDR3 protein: CASSQSHRDSPLHF
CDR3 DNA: TGTGCCAGCAGCCAATCCCACAGAGATTCACCCCTCCACTTT

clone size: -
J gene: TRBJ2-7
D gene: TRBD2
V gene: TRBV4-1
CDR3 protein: CASSQVPSGLLSYEQYF
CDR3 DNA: TGCGCCAGCAGCCAAGTTCCTAGCGGATTGCTCTCCTACGAGCAGTACTTC

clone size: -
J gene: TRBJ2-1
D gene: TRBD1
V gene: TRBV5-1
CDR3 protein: CASSLYGTGDNEQFF
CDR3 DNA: TGCGCCAGCAGCTTATACGGGACAGGCGACAATGAGCAGTTCTTC

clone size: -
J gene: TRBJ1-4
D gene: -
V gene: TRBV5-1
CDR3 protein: CASSLDPTSGNEKLFF
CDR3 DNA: TGCGCCAGCAGCTTGGACCCGACAAGTGGAAATGAAAAACTGTTTTTT

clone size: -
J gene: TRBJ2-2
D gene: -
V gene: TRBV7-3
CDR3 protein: CASSPSAGKDGELFF
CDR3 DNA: TGTGCCAGCAGCCCCTCGGCGGGGAAGGACGGGGAGCTGTTTTTT

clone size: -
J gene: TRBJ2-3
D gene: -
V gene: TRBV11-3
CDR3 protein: CASSRHRGTDTQYF
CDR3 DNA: TGTGCCAGCAGCCGACACCGGGGCACAGATACGCAGTATTTT

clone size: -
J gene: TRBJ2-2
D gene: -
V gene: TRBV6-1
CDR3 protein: CASSESGPNTGELFF
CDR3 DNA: TGTGCCAGCAGTGAGTCGGGACCAAACACCGGGGAGCTGTTTTTT

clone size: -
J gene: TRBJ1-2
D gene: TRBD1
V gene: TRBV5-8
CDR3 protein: CASRGQGAWHYGYTF
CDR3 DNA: TGTGCCAGCAGAGGACAGGGGGCATGGCATTATGGCTACACCTTC

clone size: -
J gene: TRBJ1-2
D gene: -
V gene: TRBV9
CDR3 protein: CASSVDINYGYTF
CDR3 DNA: TGTGCCAGCAGCGTAGACATAAACTATGGCTACACCTTC

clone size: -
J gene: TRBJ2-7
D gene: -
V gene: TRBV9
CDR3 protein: CASSAQGVSYEQYF
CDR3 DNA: TGTGCCAGCAGCGCCCAGGGTGTCTCCTACGAGCAGTACTTC

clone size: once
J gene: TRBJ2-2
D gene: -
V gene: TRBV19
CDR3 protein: CASSGYFSGELFF
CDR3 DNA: TGTGCCAGTAGTGGCTACTTCTCCGGGGAGCTGTTTTTT

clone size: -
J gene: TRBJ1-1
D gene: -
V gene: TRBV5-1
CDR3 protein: CASSQAQIYTEAFF
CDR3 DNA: TGCGCCAGCAGTCAAGCTCAGATATACACTGAAGCTTTCTTT

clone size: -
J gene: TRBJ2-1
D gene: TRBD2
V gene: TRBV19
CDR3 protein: CASSMGWRTSMYEQFF
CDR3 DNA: TGTGCCAGTAGTATGGGCTGGAGGACTAGCATGTATGAGCAGTTCTTC

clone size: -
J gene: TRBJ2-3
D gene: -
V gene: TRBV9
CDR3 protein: CASSVEGSTDTQYF
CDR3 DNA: TGTGCCAGCAGCGTAGAGGGCTCCACAGATACGCAGTATTTT

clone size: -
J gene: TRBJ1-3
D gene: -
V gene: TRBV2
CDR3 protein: CASSGVGRNTIYF
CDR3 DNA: TGTGCCAGCAGTGGCGTCGGTAGAAACACCATATATTTT

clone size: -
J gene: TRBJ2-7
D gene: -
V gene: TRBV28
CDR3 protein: CASSLQGLNYEQYF
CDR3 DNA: TGTGCCAGCAGTTTACAGGGGCTCAACTACGAGCAGTACTTC

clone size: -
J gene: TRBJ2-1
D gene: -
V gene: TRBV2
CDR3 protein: CASTWDLQYNEQFF
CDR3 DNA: TGTGCCAGCACGTGGGATTTACAATACAATGAGCAGTTCTTC

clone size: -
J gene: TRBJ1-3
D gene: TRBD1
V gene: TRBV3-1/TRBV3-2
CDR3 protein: CASSQGYRWDRGPLRPGNTIYF
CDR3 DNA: TGTGCCAGCAGCCAAGGGTATAGATGGGACAGGGGGCCCCTGAGACCTGGAAACACCATATATTTT

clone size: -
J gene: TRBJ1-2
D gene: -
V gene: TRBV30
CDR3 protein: CAWSQGRVYGYTF
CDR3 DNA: TGTGCCTGGTCTCAAGGGAGAGTCTATGGCTACACCTTC

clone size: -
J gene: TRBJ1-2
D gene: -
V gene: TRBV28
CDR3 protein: CASSPIDAYGHTF
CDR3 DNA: TGTGCCAGCAGCCCAATTGACGCTTACGGCCACACCTTC

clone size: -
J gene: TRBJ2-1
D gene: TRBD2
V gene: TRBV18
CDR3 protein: CASSSRGTSGGYNEQFF
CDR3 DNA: TGTGCCAGCTCATCAAGGGGGACTAGCGGGGGATACAATGAGCAGTTCTTC

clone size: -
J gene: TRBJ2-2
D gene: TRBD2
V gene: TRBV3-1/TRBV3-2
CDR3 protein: CASSTRLAGDTGELFF
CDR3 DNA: TGTGCCAGCAGCACCCGACTAGCGGGAGACACCGGGGAGCTGTTTTTT

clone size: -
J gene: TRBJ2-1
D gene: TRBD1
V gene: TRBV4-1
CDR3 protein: CASSQPFRRTGTYNEQFF
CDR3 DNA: TGCGCCAGCAGCCAACCATTTAGGAGGACAGGGACCTACAATGAGCAGTTCTTC

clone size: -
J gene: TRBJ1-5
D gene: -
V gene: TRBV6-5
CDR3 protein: CASSPTYSWDQPQHF
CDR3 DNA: TGTGCCAGCAGTCCCACATACTCTTGGGATCAGCCCCAGCATTTT

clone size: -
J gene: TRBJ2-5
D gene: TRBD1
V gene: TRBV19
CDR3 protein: CASSSRDRAEETQYF
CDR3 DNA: TGTGCCAGTAGTTCCCGGGACAGGGCGGAAGAGACCCAGTACTTC

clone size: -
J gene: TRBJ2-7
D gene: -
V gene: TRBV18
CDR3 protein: CASSFSEPYEQYF
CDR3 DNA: TGTGCCAGCTCATTTTCTGAGCCGTACGAGCAGTACTTC

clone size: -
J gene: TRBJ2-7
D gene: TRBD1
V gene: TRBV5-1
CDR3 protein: CASSPRTGGPSEQYF
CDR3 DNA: TGCGCCAGCAGCCCCCGGACAGGGGGGCCCTCCGAGCAGTACTTC

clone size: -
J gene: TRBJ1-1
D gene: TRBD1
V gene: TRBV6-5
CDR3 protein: CASVRNRGTNTEAFF
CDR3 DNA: TGTGCCAGCGTGAGGAACAGGGGCACGAACACTGAAGCTTTCTTT

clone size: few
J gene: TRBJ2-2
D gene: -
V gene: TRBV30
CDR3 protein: CAWSVWGTGELFF
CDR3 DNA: TGTGCCTGGAGTGTATGGGGGACCGGGGAGCTGTTTTTT

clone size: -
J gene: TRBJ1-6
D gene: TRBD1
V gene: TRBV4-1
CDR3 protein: CASSPSGQGANSPLHF
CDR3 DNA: TGCGCCAGCAGCCCTTCGGGACAGGGGGCGAATTCACCCCTCCACTTT

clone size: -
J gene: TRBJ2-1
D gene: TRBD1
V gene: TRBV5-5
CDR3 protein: CASSLSGTGPQNEQFF
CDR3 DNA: TGTGCCAGCAGCCTGTCCGGGACAGGGCCTCAGAATGAGCAGTTCTTC

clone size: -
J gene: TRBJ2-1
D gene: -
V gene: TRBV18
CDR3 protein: CASSPEGFAYNEQFF
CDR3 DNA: TGTGCCAGCTCACCCGAGGGGTTTGCCTACAATGAGCAGTTCTTC

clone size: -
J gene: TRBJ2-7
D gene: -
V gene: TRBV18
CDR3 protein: CASSPSGGYEQYF
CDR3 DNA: TGTGCCAGCTCACCCTCCGGGGGCTACGAGCAGTACTTC

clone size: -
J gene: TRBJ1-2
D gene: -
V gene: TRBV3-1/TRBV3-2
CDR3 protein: CASSPGQSGHHTF
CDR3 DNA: TGTGCCAGCAGCCCTGGACAGAGCGGGCATCACACCTTC

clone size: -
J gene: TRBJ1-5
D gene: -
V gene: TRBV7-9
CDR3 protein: CASSTDRTSGNQPQHF
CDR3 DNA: TGTGCCAGCAGCACAGACAGGACCTCGGGCAATCAGCCCCAGCATTTT

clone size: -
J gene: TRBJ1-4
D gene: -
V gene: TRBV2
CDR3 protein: CATRRGDYTNEKLFF
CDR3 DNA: TGTGCTACTCGCCGAGGAGACTATACTAATGAAAAACTGTTTTTT

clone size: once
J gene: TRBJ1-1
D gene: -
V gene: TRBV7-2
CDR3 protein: CASSLYRGGNTEAFF
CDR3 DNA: TGTGCCAGCAGCTTATATCGAGGGGGAAACACTGAAGCTTTCTTT

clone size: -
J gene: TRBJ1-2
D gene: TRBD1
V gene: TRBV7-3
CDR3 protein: CASSPGQHSNYGYTF
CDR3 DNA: TGTGCCAGCAGCCCGGGACAGCACTCTAACTATGGCTACACCTTC

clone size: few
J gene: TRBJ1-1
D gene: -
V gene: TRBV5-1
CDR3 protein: CASSLGMNTEAFF
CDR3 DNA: TGCGCCAGCAGCTTGGGCATGAACACTGAAGCTTTCTTT

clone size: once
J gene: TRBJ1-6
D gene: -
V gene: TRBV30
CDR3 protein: CAWSVEGSGSPLHF
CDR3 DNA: TGTGCCTGGAGTGTTGAGGGGAGCGGGTCACCCCTCCACTTT